This T cell receptor beta chain comes out of a study of blood T cell repertoires in COVID-19. Study-wide background: The United States, Italy and Spain supplied acute and convalescent COVID-19 samples. T cells, B-cell-depleted T cells, or PBMCs supplied cDNA or gDNA.

TCRdb keeps only in-frame clones here, not all; method: immunoSEQ multiplex PCR. The sample contains 210,000 or so clones, approximately 83% of which appear only once. Germline CDR1 DFQATT, CDR2 SNEGSKA (reference sequence). The CDR3 is made up of 17 amino acids. V was pared by 3 bases and J by 2 bases, with 20 bases between. The TCR comes from a woman under 40 with COVID-19, enrolled during active disease. The sequenced material came from peripheral blood. The chain is built from TRBV20-1 and TRBJ2-1; the D gene is possibly TRBD1 (5 bases). The chain's CDR3 is CSASKGNQRGPYNEQFF. The CDR3 DNA is TGCAGTGCTAGTAAGGGGAACCAAAGGGGTCCCTACAATGAGCAGTTCTTC.